This is a list of T cell receptor beta chains from one sample in a study of cytomegalovirus exposure and HLA in healthy donors. Assay: immunoSEQ multiplex PCR; the TCRdb copy retains only in-frame clones and omits some. The table includes 150,000 or so clones, just over 70% detected once. Sequencing was carried out using PBMCs. These TCRs come from a man aged 18 to 30 in good health and CMV-seropositive. CDR3s include the opening cysteine and the closing phenylalanine or tryptophan. D genes are given only for firm matches. The size entry is marked missing in some rows and otherwise reads once, few, many or a size class.

size	J	V	D	CDR3	DNA
NA	TRBJ1-2	TRBV11-2	TRBD1	CASSPVTGGRWDYGYTF	TGTGCCAGCAGTCCTGTCACAGGGGGAAGGTGGGACTATGGCTACACCTTC
NA	TRBJ2-5	TRBV9	TRBD2	CASSPVGSGGQETQYF	TGTGCCAGCAGCCCAGTGGGTAGCGGGGGCCAGGAGACCCAGTACTTC
few	TRBJ1-1	TRBV5-1	NA	CASSLARSNTEAFF	TGCGCCAGCAGCTTGGCCAGATCGAACACTGAAGCTTTCTTT
NA	TRBJ2-3	TRBV7-9	NA	CASSPRGGGPSTDTQYF	TGTGCCAGCAGCCCACGCGGAGGCGGTCCCAGCACAGATACGCAGTATTTT
NA	TRBJ1-2	TRBV30	TRBD1	CAWRPNRGGGYTF	TGTGCCTGGAGGCCCAACAGGGGTGGAGGCTACACCTTC
NA	TRBJ1-4	TRBV18	TRBD1	CASSPPGQGEKLFF	TGTGCCAGCTCACCCCCGGGACAGGGTGAAAAACTGTTTTTT
NA	TRBJ2-1	TRBV4-2	TRBD1	CASSQSTGDEQFF	TGTGCCAGCAGCCAAAGTACAGGGGATGAGCAGTTCTTC
NA	TRBJ2-1	TRBV18	NA	CASSRREVGNEQFF	TGTGCCAGCTCACGCAGGGAGGTTGGCAATGAGCAGTTCTTC
NA	TRBJ2-1	TRBV28	TRBD1	CASSLSPHIPFGSGQSYNEQFF	TGTGCCAGCAGTTTATCCCCTCATATACCCTTTGGGTCGGGACAGTCCTACAATGAGCAGTTCTTC
NA	TRBJ1-2	TRBV6-5	NA	CASSYSRMSPGYTF	TGTGCCAGCAGTTACTCCCGTATGTCCCCCGGCTACACCTTC
NA	TRBJ1-1	TRBV6-1	TRBD1	CASSQGGRAFF	TGTGCCAGCAGTCAGGGGGGTCGAGCTTTCTTT
NA	TRBJ2-1	TRBV11-2	TRBD2	CASSLGGASGRAGNEQFF	TGTGCCAGCAGCTTAGGAGGGGCTAGCGGGAGGGCGGGGAATGAGCAGTTCTTC
NA	TRBJ2-5	TRBV28	TRBD1	CASSFLNYRGGETQYF	TGTGCCAGCAGTTTCCTTAATTACAGGGGTGGAGAGACCCAGTACTTC
once	TRBJ1-1	TRBV6-1	NA	CASKGQPNTEAFF	TGTGCCAGCAAAGGACAGCCAAACACTGAAGCTTTCTTT
NA	TRBJ1-1	TRBV7-3	NA	CASSYTSGGEAFF	TGTGCCAGCAGCTACACCTCAGGAGGTGAAGCTTTCTTT
NA	TRBJ1-3	TRBV27	TRBD1	CASSPQTGRHSGNTIYF	TGTGCCAGCAGTCCGCAGACAGGGCGACACTCTGGAAACACCATATATTTT
NA	TRBJ1-3	TRBV9	TRBD1	CASSETGAGNTIYF	TGTGCCAGCAGCGAAACAGGGGCTGGAAACACCATATATTTT
few	TRBJ1-2	TRBV19	TRBD1	CASSVGQGNNYGYTF	TGTGCCAGTAGTGTGGGACAGGGCAATAACTATGGCTACACCTTC
NA	TRBJ2-1	TRBV30	NA	CAWSLGLRYNEQFF	TGTGCCTGGAGTCTTGGACTCCGTTACAATGAGCAGTTCTTC
NA	TRBJ2-5	TRBV11-1	NA	CASGLYGEETQYF	TGTGCCAGCGGACTATATGGAGAAGAGACCCAGTACTTC
NA	TRBJ1-2	TRBV2	NA	CASMAPSNYGYTF	TGTGCCAGCATGGCACCCTCTAACTATGGCTACACCTTC
few	TRBJ1-6	TRBV6-5	TRBD1	CASSLTGEGSPLHF	TGTGCCAGCAGTTTGACAGGGGAGGGTTCACCCCTCCACTTT
NA	TRBJ1-2	TRBV7-9	NA	CASSVGGSNYGYTF	TGTGCCAGCAGCGTCGGGGGGAGTAACTATGGCTACACCTTC
few	TRBJ2-1	TRBV5-4	TRBD2	CASSPAVAGGLNEQFF	TGTGCCAGCAGCCCGGCGGTAGCGGGGGGTCTAAATGAGCAGTTCTTC
NA	TRBJ1-6	TRBV2	TRBD1	CASSEGLTGVKGNSPLHF	TGTGCCAGCAGTGAAGGATTGACAGGGGTAAAAGGCAATTCACCCCTCCACTTT
NA	TRBJ1-5	TRBV5-6	NA	CASSLAGASYGNQPQHF	TGTGCCAGCAGCTTAGCAGGGGCCTCATATGGCAATCAGCCCCAGCATTTT
NA	TRBJ1-4	TRBV25-1	NA	CASSPGEKLFF	TGTGCCAGCAGCCCGGGGGAAAAACTGTTTTTT
NA	TRBJ2-2	TRBV6-6	TRBD1	CASSPTGGETGELFF	TGTGCCAGCAGTCCGACAGGGGGTGAAACCGGGGAGCTGTTTTTT
NA	TRBJ1-5	TRBV7-3	TRBD1	CASSETGIGQPQHF	TGTGCCAGCAGCGAGACAGGGATCGGCCAGCCCCAGCATTTT
NA	TRBJ2-1	TRBV5-1	TRBD2	CASSRDGAGGYNEQFF	TGCGCCAGCAGCCGAGATGGAGCGGGGGGCTACAATGAGCAGTTCTTC
NA	TRBJ1-5	TRBV6-5	NA	CASSQGRNNQPQHF	TGTGCCAGCAGCCAGGGCAGGAACAATCAGCCCCAGCATTTT
few	TRBJ2-1	TRBV30	NA	CAWSRGNNEQFF	TGTGCCTGGAGTAGGGGGAACAATGAGCAGTTCTTC
NA	TRBJ1-1	TRBV19	NA	CASSIGRNLRGAEAFF	TGTGCCAGTAGTATAGGCCGAAATCTACGAGGAGCTGAAGCTTTCTTT
NA	TRBJ2-3	TRBV2	TRBD2	CASSGSREGLEYF	TGTGCCAGCAGTGGATCGCGGGAGGGCCTGGAGTATTTT
few	TRBJ2-5	TRBV2	NA	CASSDLGGAETQYF	TGTGCCAGCAGTGACTTAGGAGGAGCAGAGACCCAGTACTTC
NA	TRBJ2-3	TRBV5-6	TRBD2	CASSGRLAGALDTQYF	TGTGCCAGCAGCGGCAGACTAGCGGGGGCTTTAGATACGCAGTATTTT
NA	TRBJ2-1	TRBV27	TRBD2	CASGAGGGSYNEQFF	TGTGCCAGCGGGGCGGGCGGGGGCTCCTACAATGAGCAGTTCTTC
NA	TRBJ1-1	TRBV5-6	NA	CASSQLGQNTEAFF	TGTGCCAGCAGCCAGTTGGGGCAGAACACTGAAGCTTTCTTT
NA	TRBJ2-5	TRBV7-7	NA	CASSLSRDTETQYF	TGTGCTAGCAGCTTAAGCCGGGACACAGAGACCCAGTACTTC
NA	TRBJ1-3	TRBV25-1	TRBD1	CASSGLTGAGSPIYF	TGTGCCAGCAGTGGCCTAACAGGGGCCGGGAGCCCCATATATTTT
few	TRBJ2-1	TRBV2	TRBD2	CASSRSGTSRLNEQFF	TGTGCCAGCAGTCGCTCCGGGACTAGCAGATTGAATGAGCAGTTCTTC
NA	TRBJ2-5	TRBV7-2	NA	CATSSQETQYF	TGTGCCACCTCTTCCCAAGAGACCCAGTACTTC
NA	TRBJ1-1	TRBV4-2	TRBD1	CASRSGTGVTEAFF	TGTGCCAGCAGAAGTGGGACAGGGGTCACTGAAGCTTTCTTT
NA	TRBJ2-1	TRBV19	TRBD2	CASSIDLRGLAGEDEQFF	TGTGCCAGTAGTATAGATCTCAGAGGGCTAGCGGGGGAGGATGAGCAGTTCTTC
NA	TRBJ2-1	TRBV5-1	NA	CASSSSPQGTGYNEQFF	TGCGCCAGCAGCTCGAGCCCTCAGGGAACCGGGTACAATGAGCAGTTCTTC
few	TRBJ1-2	TRBV6-4	TRBD1	CASSAFGDSGGYGYTF	TGTGCCAGCAGTGCTTTCGGGGACAGCGGCGGCTATGGCTACACCTTC
few	TRBJ2-1	TRBV4-1	TRBD1	CASSARTGGNQWEQFF	TGCGCCAGCAGCGCCAGGACAGGGGGCAACCAGTGGGAGCAGTTCTTC
NA	TRBJ1-5	TRBV2	TRBD1	CASKSGTGYQPQHF	TGTGCCAGCAAATCCGGGACAGGGTATCAGCCCCAGCATTTT
NA	TRBJ2-1	TRBV2	NA	CASSDRVPTYNEQFF	TGTGCCAGCAGCGACCGGGTACCGACCTACAATGAGCAGTTCTTC
NA	TRBJ1-5	TRBV15	NA	CATSRRTVPKTQHF	TGTGCCACCAGCAGACGGACAGTCCCCAAGACCCAGCATTTT
once	TRBJ2-1	TRBV9	NA	CASSVMIGTSYNEQFF	TGTGCCAGCAGCGTAATGATCGGTACTTCCTACAATGAGCAGTTCTTC
NA	TRBJ2-3	TRBV9	NA	CATTRLLTDTQYF	TGTGCCACTACCCGCCTCCTTACAGATACGCAGTATTTT